This is a list of T cell receptor beta chains from one sample in a study of T cell changes during pregnancy in multiple sclerosis. Profiled with immunoSEQ multiplex PCR; TCRdb holds only in-frame clones, not every one. The table has approximately 50,000 clones, about 90% seen once. The sample consisted of CD8+ T cells from peripheral blood mononuclear cells, taken after pregnancy. Receptors originate from a female donor with multiple sclerosis, enrolled in a pregnancy study. Each CDR3 is given with its conserved first and last residue. D genes are given only for firm matches.

v_call	j_call	cdr3_length	d_call	cdr3_aa
TRBV12-5	TRBJ2-1	17	TRBD2	CASGLTPAGGGYNEQFF
TRBV19	TRBJ2-1	17	TRBD2	CASSWPSGLSSYNEQFF
TRBV13	TRBJ2-7	13	TRBD1	CASRRGGAYEQYF
TRBV7-3	TRBJ2-1	12	-	CASSLGLDEQFF
TRBV13	TRBJ1-6	12	-	CASSSYDSPLHF
TRBV9	TRBJ2-2	15	-	CASSVVGGNTGELFF
TRBV11-2	TRBJ1-2	14	-	CASSLGGVNYGYTF
TRBV13	TRBJ2-3	16	TRBD2	CASSQILAGETDTQYF
TRBV19	TRBJ1-2	15	TRBD1	CASKPLTGNAYGYTF
TRBV6-5	TRBJ2-1	16	TRBD2	CASSYAPGLPPNEQFF
TRBV15	TRBJ2-5	19	-	CATSIRGKGQQGKLETQYF
TRBV7-3	TRBJ2-1	13	-	CASSLLGDNEQFF
TRBV5-6	TRBJ1-1	13	-	CASSLGENTEAFF
TRBV7-9	TRBJ1-1	15	TRBD1	CASSLWVRGPTEAFF
TRBV2	TRBJ1-5	17	-	CASSDNPGGRNSQAQHF
TRBV7-9	TRBJ2-5	15	-	CASSVRDKRGETQYF
TRBV4-1	TRBJ1-1	13	-	CASSQIQNTEAFF
TRBV19	TRBJ2-7	15	-	CASSIRQGAPYEQYF
TRBV9	TRBJ2-7	15	TRBD1	CASSVGDSRTYEQYF
TRBV27	TRBJ1-5	14	-	CASSNTGSNQPQHF
TRBV16	TRBJ1-2	15	TRBD1	CASSRKTGVLGGYTF
TRBV7-5	TRBJ1-6	13	-	CARSLPRHRPLHF
TRBV27	TRBJ2-1	16	-	CASSLKSCPSYNEQFF
TRBV11-1	TRBJ2-7	14	TRBD1	CASSFQDRGGEQYF
TRBV4-1	TRBJ2-1	15	TRBD2	CASSHLRGGSSEQFF
TRBV5-4	TRBJ2-4	12	-	CASSLGGDIQYF
TRBV4-1	TRBJ2-1	16	TRBD2	CASSQESGGPGVGQFF
TRBV30	TRBJ2-7	13	TRBD1	CAWSVGTGAEQYF
TRBV19	TRBJ1-1	14	-	CASSIWGLGTEAFF
TRBV29-1	TRBJ2-7	14	TRBD1	CSVGGTGSSYEQYF
TRBV19	TRBJ2-1	15	TRBD2	CATLPLAGGYNEQFF
TRBV6-5	TRBJ2-5	15	-	CASSYSTGMGETQYF
TRBV5-1	TRBJ1-3	16	TRBD1	CASSPGQGALGNTIYF
TRBV4-1	TRBJ2-7	16	-	CASSQEGGRGFDEQYF
TRBV7-9	TRBJ2-3	16	-	CASSLGPGRQTDTQYF
TRBV6-5	TRBJ2-7	15	TRBD1	CASSWGTGGTYEQYF
TRBV27	TRBJ2-1	15	TRBD2	CASSFGLAGVMEQFF
TRBV13	TRBJ2-1	16	TRBD2	CASSSGSGGFDDEQFF
TRBV29-1	TRBJ2-4	13	-	CSVDTGERDIQYF
TRBV4-2	TRBJ1-1	14	TRBD1	CASGLGTGATEAFF
TRBV5-4	TRBJ1-3	13	TRBD1	CASSSGQGNTIYF
TRBV18	TRBJ2-7	14	-	CASSPGGADYEQYF
TRBV4-1	TRBJ2-1	19	-	CASSHRSTLHTSSYNEQFF
TRBV9	TRBJ1-3	16	-	CASSVTRGPSGNTIYF
TRBV6-5	TRBJ1-2	14	-	CASSDRSRDTGYTF
TRBV5-6	TRBJ2-7	15	TRBD1	CASSLDPGQGYEQYF
TRBV5-1	TRBJ1-1	15	-	CASSFGVGENTEAFF
TRBV29-1	TRBJ1-2	12	-	CSAETENYGYTF
TRBV29-1	TRBJ2-5	16	TRBD2	CSVEDWSGRRQETQYF
TRBV27	TRBJ2-1	15	TRBD2	CASSTSGSSYNEQFF
TRBV9	TRBJ2-3	17	TRBD1	CASSVGPLGGSTDTQYF
TRBV2	TRBJ1-2	14	-	CASSEGPGEYGYTF
TRBV23-1	TRBJ2-7	15	-	CASSQPRQSFYEQYF
TRBV7-6	TRBJ1-5	14	-	CASSLSNMGEPQHF
TRBV27	TRBJ2-6	17	TRBD2	CASSLLAGAPGANVLTF
TRBV10-1	TRBJ2-3	16	TRBD2	CASSERAGGPSDTQYF